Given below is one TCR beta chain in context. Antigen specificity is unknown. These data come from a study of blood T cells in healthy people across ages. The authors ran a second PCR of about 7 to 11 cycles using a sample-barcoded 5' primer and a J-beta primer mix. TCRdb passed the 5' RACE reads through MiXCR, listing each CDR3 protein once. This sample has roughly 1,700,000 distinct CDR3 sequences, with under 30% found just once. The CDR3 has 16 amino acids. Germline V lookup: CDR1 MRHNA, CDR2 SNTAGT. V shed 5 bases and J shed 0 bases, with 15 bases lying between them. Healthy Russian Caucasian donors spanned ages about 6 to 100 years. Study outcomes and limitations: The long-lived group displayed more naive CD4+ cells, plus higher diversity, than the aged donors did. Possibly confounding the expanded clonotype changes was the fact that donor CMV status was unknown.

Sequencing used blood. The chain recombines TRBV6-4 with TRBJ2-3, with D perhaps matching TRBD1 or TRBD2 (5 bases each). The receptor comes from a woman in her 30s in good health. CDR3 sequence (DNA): TGTGCCAGCAGTCCCCTGAGCGAGGGGAGCACAGATACGCAGTATTTT. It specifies CASSPLSEGSTDTQYF.